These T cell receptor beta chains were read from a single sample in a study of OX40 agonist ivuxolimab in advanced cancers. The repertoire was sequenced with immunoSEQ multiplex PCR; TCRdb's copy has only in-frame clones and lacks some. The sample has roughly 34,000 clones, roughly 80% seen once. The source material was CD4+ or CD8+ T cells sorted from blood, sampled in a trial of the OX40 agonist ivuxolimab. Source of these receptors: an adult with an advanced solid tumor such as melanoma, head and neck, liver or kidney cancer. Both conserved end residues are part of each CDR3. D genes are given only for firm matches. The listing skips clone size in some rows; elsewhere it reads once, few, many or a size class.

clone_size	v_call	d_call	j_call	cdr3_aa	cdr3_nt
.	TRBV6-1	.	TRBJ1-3	CASSATRFDSLSGNTIYF	TGTGCCAGCAGTGCCACCCGATTCGACAGTCTCTCTGGAAACACCATATATTTT
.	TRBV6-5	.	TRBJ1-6	CASSSIPGPFGSLHF	TGTGCCAGCAGTTCCATACCGGGACCATTCGGTTCCCTCCACTTT
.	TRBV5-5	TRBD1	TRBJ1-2	CASSRQGNYGYTF	TGTGCCAGCAGCCGACAGGGAAACTATGGCTACACCTTC
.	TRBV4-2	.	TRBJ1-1	CASSQEQGLNTEAFF	TGTGCCAGCAGCCAAGAACAGGGTTTGAACACTGAAGCTTTCTTT
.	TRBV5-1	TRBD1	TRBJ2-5	CASSFGWTGNETQYF	TGCGCCAGCAGCTTCGGCTGGACAGGGAACGAGACCCAGTACTTC
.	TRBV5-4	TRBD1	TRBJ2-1	CASSQDWGQSSYNEQFF	TGTGCCAGCAGCCAAGATTGGGGACAGAGCTCCTACAATGAGCAGTTCTTC
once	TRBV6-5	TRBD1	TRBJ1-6	CASSPQGGDNSPLHF	TGTGCCAGCAGCCCACAGGGGGGAGATAATTCACCCCTCCACTTT
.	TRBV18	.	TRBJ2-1	CASSPGLGGNEQFF	TGTGCCAGCTCACCAGGGTTGGGCGGCAATGAGCAGTTCTTC
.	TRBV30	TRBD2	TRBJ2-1	CAWSGSSGVYNEQFF	TGTGCCTGGAGTGGATCTAGCGGGGTTTACAATGAGCAGTTCTTC
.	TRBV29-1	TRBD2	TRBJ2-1	CSAAGGPYNEQFF	TGCAGTGCAGCGGGGGGTCCCTACAATGAGCAGTTCTTC
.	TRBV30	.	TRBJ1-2	CAWRKKGEGGYTF	TGTGCCTGGAGAAAAAAAGGGGAAGGTGGCTACACCTTC
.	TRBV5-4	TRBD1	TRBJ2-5	CASSRDSQETQYF	TGTGCCAGCAGCCGGGACAGCCAAGAGACCCAGTACTTC
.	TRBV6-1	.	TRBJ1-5	CASSAYQQSNQPQHF	TGTGCCAGCAGTGCCTATCAGCAAAGCAATCAGCCCCAGCATTTT
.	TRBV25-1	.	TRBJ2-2	CASSVGANTGELFF	TGTGCCAGCAGTGTAGGAGCGAACACCGGGGAGCTGTTTTTT
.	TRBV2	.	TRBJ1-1	CASRLRPGNTVEAFF	TGTGCCAGCAGACTCCGCCCAGGGAACACTGTAGAAGCTTTCTTT
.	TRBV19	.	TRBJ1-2	CASSIALDGSYGYTF	TGTGCCAGTAGTATAGCCCTGGACGGATCCTATGGCTACACCTTC
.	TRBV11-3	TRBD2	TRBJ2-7	CASSPRGAGGEQYF	TGTGCCAGCAGCCCGCGGGGGGCCGGAGGAGAGCAGTACTTC
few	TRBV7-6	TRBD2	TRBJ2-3	CASSSAHGASGGTDTQYF	TGTGCCAGCAGCTCCGCCCACGGTGCTAGCGGGGGTACAGATACGCAGTATTTT
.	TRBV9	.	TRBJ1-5	CASSGGGNQPQHF	TGTGCCAGCAGTGGGGGCGGGAATCAGCCCCAGCATTTT
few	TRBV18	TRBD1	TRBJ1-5	CASSGDRDGQPQHF	TGTGCCAGCTCAGGGGACAGGGATGGTCAGCCCCAGCATTTT
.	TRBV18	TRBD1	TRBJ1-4	CASSQDWTGGKPTNEKLFF	TGTGCCAGCTCACAGGACTGGACAGGGGGGAAACCAACTAATGAAAAACTGTTTTTT
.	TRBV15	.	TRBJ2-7	CATSRDGMGYYEQYF	TGTGCCACCAGCAGAGACGGAATGGGGTACTACGAGCAGTACTTC
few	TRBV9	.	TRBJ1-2	CASSGDVGYGYTF	TGTGCCAGCAGCGGCGACGTGGGGTATGGCTACACCTTC
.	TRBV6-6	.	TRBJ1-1	CASVPNFRTEAFF	TGTGCCAGCGTTCCTAACTTTAGGACTGAAGCTTTCTTT
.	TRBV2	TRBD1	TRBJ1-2	CASSLRTGGYGYTF	TGTGCCAGCAGTCTCCGGACAGGGGGCTATGGCTACACCTTC
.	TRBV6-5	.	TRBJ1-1	CASSYSWSGNTEAFF	TGTGCCAGCAGTTACTCGTGGTCAGGTAACACTGAAGCTTTCTTT
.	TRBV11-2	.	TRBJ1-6	CASSSIGRAYNSPLHF	TGTGCCAGCAGCTCGATCGGCAGAGCCTATAATTCACCCCTCCACTTT
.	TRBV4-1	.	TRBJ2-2	CASSHNKGGDVYTGELFF	TGCGCCAGCAGCCATAATAAAGGCGGAGACGTTTACACCGGGGAGCTGTTTTTT
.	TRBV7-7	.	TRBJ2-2	CASSLEAKQVTGELFF	TGTGCCAGCAGCTTAGAGGCGAAGCAAGTCACCGGGGAGCTGTTTTTT
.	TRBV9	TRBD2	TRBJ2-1	CASSVGRGGHYNEQFF	TGTGCCAGCAGCGTAGGGCGGGGGGGTCACTACAATGAGCAGTTCTTC
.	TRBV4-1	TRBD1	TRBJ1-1	CASSPGTDLNTEAFF	TGCGCCAGCAGCCCCGGGACAGATTTGAACACTGAAGCTTTCTTT